This T cell receptor (beta chain) is from a study of blood T cell repertoires in COVID-19 (dated by TCRdb to the early 2020s). With regard to the full study: Samples covering the acute and convalescent phases of COVID-19 were provided by collaborators in the United States, Italy and Spain. Subjects who had been exposed to COVID-19, were actively infected with it, or had recovered from it provided the deeply sampled blood TCRbeta repertoires that made up the dataset. Samples were obtained from the ongoing ImmuneRACE study (first 160 participants) and from roughly 1,300 subjects provided by 6 global collaborators. Where HLA class I and class II types were available, the types were taken from metadata supplied by the sample provider, not from assay-based typing. Nearly every sample came with metadata listing a de-identified subject ID, COVID-19 status, age in years and sex. The prospective study material was composed of cDNA or gDNA derived from T cells, B-cell-depleted T cells, or PBMCs. A freely available public database, intended as a resource for researchers studying the immune response to SARS-CoV-2, is where the repertoires were released. What the work shows at the level of the full study, not this receptor alone: How much clinical and demographic metadata was included differed by source and by participant, and the metadata was provided uncurated.

For this clone: Its target antigen remains unknown. No base quality information exists; no much larger clone differs at one position.

TCRbeta CDR3 regions were amplified from genomic DNA by means of the immunoSEQ Assay, a bias-controlled multiplex PCR. On the study's bioinformatics: The number of nucleated cells in each sample was estimated by amplification of reference gene primers within the assay. Sequence reads were collapsed and filtered to measure the absolute abundance of every unique TCRbeta CDR3 rearrangement. For each sample, productive Simpson clonality was calculated by taking the square root of Simpson's diversity index across productive rearrangements. TCRdb retrieved this table from immuneACCESS and kept in-frame rearrangements only. Not all clones are present; in checked studies, unresolved V genes account for under half, and no reason is known for the remainder. V, J and clone size are those of that table, while D and trimming were read from the DNA. Present in this sample are about 130,000 clones, about four fifths of which were seen just once. Of the sample, 12% falls within the top ten clones.

Whole blood was collected in K2EDTA tubes by collaborating institutions according to the institutions' own protocols. For TCRbeta analysis, collaborator samples were shipped as frozen whole blood, as isolated PBMCs, or as DNA extracted from either sample type. The germline V gene (reference sequence) sets CDR1 to MNHNY and CDR2 to SVGAGI. The CDR3 covers 13 residues, taking in both the cysteine and the phenylalanine. Only the CDR3 DNA is retained, 39 bases long and in frame from the first base. The germline V end is reduced by 10 bases and the J end by 7 bases; junction bases left unmatched: 10. Sequenced: peripheral blood. The TCR was taken from a woman aged 55-70 years with acute or convalescent COVID-19. Recombination connected TRBV6-6 to TRBJ1-5; 7 bases in between match TRBD1. At the DNA level, the sequence is TGTGCCACCGCACAGGGGTTGGGCCAGCCCCAGCATTTT. Its coded protein is CATAQGLGQPQHF.